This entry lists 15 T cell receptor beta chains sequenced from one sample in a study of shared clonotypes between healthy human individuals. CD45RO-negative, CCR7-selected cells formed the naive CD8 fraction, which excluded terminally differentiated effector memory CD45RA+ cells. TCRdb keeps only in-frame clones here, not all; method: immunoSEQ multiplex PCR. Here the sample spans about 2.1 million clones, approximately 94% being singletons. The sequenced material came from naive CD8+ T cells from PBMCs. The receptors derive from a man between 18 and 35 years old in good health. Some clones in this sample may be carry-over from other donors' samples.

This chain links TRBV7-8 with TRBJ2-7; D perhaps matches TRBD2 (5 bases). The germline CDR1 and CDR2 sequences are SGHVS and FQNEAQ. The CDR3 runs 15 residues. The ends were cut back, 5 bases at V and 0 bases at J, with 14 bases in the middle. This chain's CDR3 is CASSPEGRNSYEQYF. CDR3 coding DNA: TGTGCCAGCAGCCCTGAGGGCAGGAACTCCTACGAGCAGTACTTC.

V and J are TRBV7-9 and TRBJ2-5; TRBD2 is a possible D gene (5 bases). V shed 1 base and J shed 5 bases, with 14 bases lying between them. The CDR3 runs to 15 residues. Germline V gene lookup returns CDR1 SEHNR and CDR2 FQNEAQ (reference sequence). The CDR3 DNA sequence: TGTGCCAGCAGCTTAGGGACTCCACAAACGGAGACCCAGTACTTC. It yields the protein CASSLGTPQTETQYF.

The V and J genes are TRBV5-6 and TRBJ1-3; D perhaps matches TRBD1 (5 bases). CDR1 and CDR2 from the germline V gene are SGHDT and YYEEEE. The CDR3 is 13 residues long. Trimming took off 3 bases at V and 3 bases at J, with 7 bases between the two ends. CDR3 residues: CASSWGGGNTIYF. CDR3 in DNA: TGTGCCAGCAGCTGGGGGGGTGGAAACACCATATATTTT.

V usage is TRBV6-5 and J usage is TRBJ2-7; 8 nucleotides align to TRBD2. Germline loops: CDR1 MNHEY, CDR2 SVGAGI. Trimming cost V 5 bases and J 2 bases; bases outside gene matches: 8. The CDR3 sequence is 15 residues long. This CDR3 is CASSLRGGRAYEQYF. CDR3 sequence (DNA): TGTGCCAGCAGTCTTCGCGGGGGGAGGGCCTACGAGCAGTACTTC.

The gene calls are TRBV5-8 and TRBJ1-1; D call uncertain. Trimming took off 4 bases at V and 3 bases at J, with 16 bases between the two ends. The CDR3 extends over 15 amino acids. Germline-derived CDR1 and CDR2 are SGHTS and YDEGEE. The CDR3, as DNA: TGTGCCAGCAGCGTAGGCACAACGAAAGACACTGAAGCTTTCTTT. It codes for CASSVGTTKDTEAFF.

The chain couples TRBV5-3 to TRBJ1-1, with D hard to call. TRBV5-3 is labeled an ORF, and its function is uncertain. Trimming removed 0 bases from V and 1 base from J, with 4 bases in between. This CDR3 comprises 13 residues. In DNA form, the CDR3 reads TGTGCCAGAAGCTTGGTAAGGAACACTGAAGCTTTCTTT. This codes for CARSLVRNTEAFF.

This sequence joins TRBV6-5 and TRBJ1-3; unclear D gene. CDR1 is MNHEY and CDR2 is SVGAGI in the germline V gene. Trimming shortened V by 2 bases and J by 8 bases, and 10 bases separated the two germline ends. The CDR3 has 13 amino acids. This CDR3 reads CASSYGELDTIYF. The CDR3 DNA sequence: TGTGCCAGCAGTTACGGGGAGTTGGACACCATATATTTT.

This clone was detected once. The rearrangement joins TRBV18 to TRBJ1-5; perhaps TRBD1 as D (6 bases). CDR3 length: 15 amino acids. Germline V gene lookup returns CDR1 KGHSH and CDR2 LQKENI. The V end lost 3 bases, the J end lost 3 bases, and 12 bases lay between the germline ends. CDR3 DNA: TGTGCCAGCTCACCCTCAGGGGCGGCCAATCAGCCCCAGCATTTT. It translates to CASSPSGAANQPQHF. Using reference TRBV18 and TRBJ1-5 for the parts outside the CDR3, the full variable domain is NAGVMQNPRHLVRRRGQEARLRCSPMKGHSHVYWYRQLPEEGLKFMVYLQKENIIDESGMPKERFSAEFPKEGPSILRIQQVVRGDSAAYFCASSPSGAANQPQHFGDGTRLSIL.

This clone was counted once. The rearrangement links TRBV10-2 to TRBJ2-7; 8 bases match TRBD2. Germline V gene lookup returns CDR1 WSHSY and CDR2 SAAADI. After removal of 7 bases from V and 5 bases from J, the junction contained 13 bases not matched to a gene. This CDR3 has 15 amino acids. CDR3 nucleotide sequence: TGCGCCAGCACTCCCAGGGAGCGGGAGATCGACGAGCAGTACTTC. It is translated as CASTPREREIDEQYF.

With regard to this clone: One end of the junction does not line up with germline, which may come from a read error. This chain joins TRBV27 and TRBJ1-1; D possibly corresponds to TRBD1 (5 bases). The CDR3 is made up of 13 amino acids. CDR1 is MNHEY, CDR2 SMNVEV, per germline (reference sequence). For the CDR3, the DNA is TGTGCCAGCAGTTTGGGACCCCGGTTCTTGCTGATTTTT. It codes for CASSLGPRFLLIF.

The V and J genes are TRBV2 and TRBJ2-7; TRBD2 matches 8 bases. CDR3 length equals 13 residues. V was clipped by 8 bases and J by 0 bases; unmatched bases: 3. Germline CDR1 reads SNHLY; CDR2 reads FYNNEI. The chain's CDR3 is CASGREDSYEQYF. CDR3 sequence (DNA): TGTGCCAGCGGGCGGGAGGACTCCTACGAGCAGTACTTC.

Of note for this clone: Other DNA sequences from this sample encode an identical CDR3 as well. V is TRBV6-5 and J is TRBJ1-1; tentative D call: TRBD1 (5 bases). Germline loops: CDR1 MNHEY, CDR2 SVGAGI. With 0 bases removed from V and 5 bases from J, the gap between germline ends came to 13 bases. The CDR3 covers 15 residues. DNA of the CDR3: TGTGCCAGCAGTTACTCGCGGGGGGGAGGAACTGAAGCTTTCTTT. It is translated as CASSYSRGGGTEAFF.

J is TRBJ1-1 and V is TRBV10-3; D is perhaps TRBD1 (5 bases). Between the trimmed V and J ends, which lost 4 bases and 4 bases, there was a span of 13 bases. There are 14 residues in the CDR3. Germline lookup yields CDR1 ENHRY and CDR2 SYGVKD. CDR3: CAISVGGPGTEAFF. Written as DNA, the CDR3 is TGTGCCATCAGTGTGGGGGGTCCGGGCACTGAAGCTTTCTTT.

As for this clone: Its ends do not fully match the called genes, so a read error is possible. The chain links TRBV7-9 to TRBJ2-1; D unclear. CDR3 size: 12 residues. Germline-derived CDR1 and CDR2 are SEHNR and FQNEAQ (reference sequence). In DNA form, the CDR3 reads TGTGCCAGCAGCTTCAGAGAGAATGAACAGTTCTTC. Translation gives CASSFRENEQFF.

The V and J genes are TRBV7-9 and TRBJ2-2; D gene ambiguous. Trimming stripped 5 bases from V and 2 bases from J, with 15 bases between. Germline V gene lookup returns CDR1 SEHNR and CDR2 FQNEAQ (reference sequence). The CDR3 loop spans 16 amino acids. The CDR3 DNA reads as TGTGCCAGCAGCCCTAGAAGCCCCATTAACACCGGGGAGCTGTTTTTT. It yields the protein CASSPRSPINTGELFF. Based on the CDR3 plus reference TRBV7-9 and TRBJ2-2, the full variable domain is DTGVSQNPRHKITKRGQNVTFRCDPISEHNRLYWYRQTLGQGPEFLTYFQNEAQLEKSRLLSDRFSAERPKGSFSTLEIQRTEQGDSAMYLCASSPRSPINTGELFFGEGSRLTVL.